This T cell receptor (beta chain) was recovered during a study of beta chain features in type 1 diabetes. The V and J ends lost 6 bases and 6 bases, in that order; junction bases with no gene match: 5. CDR3 length equals 12 residues. Looked up from germline, CDR1 is SGHAT and CDR2 is FQNNGV. Findings and limits, study-wide: Naive, central memory and Treg TCRB repertoires seemed to resemble each other more closely in patients than they did in healthy donors. Fewer insertions but more deletions were seen at VDJ junctions in type 1 diabetes patients. TCRB CDR3s were moderately but significantly shorter in Type 1 diabetes patients in all four CD4+ subsets.

Sorting with CD45RO/CCR7/CD25/CD127/CD95/CD27 yielded naive, central memory, regulatory and stem-like memory CD4+ cells. Comments on this clone: No antigen is known for it.

Reverse transcription of all isolated RNA meant that expressed TCRB transcripts were sequenced. Repertoires were generated with immunoSEQ multiplex PCR, while TCRdb's copy carries only in-frame clones and drops some. The sample holds under 400,000 clones, 11% to 15% seen once. The source of this sequence is a man aged 25-45 years in good health. Sequences were obtained from central memory CD4+ T cells from blood. The J gene is TRBJ2-7, the V gene TRBV11-2; 7 bases agree with TRBD2. Here the CDR3 reads CASSQGGGEQYF. DNA of the CDR3: TGTGCCAGCAGTCAAGGCGGGGGCGAGCAGTACTTC. Full variable domain (outside the CDR3, taken from reference TRBV11-2 and TRBJ2-7): EAGVAQSPRYKIIEKRQSVAFWCNPISGHATLYWYQQILGQGPKLLIQFQNNGVVDDSQLPKDRFSAERLKGVDSTLKIQPAKLEDSAVYLCASSQGGGEQYFGPGTRLTVT.